One T cell receptor (beta chain) is described in this entry. The target antigen is unknown. This sample is drawn from a study of shared clonotypes between healthy human individuals. Whole-study context: Two female and a few male donors aged 18 to 49 were enrolled. Researchers assigned three CD4 naive, three CD4 memory, two CD8 naive and one CD8 memory plate to each donor.

The study's findings and limits: In general, naive subsets displayed greater estimated richness than memory subsets did. Non-shared clonotypes showed lower generation probabilities than clonotypes common to all four donors.

This CDR3 has 14 amino acids. Trimming shortened V by 7 bases and J by 7 bases, and 19 bases separated the two germline ends. Germline-derived CDR1 and CDR2 are SEHNR and FQNEAQ (reference sequence). Only in-frame clones appear in the TCRdb table, and some are missing; sequencing was by immunoSEQ multiplex PCR. In the table there are approximately 2.1 million clones, 85% to 95% of which are singletons. V gene TRBV7-9 combines with J gene TRBJ1-1; possibly TRBD1 for D (6 bases). The sequence derives from a man aged 18 to 29 in good health. Some clones in this sample may be carry-over from other donors' samples. Sequenced material: naive CD4+ T cells from PBMCs. Indicated subset: CD45RA+ positively selected. The CDR3 reads CASIRGGGKGEAFF. DNA of the CDR3: TGTGCCAGCATCCGAGGGGGGGGAAAGGGTGAAGCTTTCTTT.